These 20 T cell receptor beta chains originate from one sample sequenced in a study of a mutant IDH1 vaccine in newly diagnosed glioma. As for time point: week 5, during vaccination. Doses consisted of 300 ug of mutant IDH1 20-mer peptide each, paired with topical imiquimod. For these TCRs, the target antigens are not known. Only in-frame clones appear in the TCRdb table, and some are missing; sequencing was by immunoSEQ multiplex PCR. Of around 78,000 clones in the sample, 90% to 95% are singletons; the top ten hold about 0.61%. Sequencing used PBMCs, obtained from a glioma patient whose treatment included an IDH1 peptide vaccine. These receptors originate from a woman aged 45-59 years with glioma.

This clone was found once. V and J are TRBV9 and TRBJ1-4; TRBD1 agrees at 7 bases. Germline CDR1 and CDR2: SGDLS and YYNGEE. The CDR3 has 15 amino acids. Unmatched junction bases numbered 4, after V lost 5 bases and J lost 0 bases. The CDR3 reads CASSLGQATNEKLFF. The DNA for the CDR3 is TGTGCCAGCAGTCTAGGACAGGCAACTAATGAAAAACTGTTTTTT.

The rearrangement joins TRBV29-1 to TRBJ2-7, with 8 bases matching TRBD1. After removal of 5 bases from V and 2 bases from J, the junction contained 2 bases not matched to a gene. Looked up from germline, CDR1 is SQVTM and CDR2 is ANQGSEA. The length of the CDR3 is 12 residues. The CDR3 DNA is TGCAGCGTTTCAGGGGGCACCTACGAGCAGTACTTC. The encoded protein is CSVSGGTYEQYF.

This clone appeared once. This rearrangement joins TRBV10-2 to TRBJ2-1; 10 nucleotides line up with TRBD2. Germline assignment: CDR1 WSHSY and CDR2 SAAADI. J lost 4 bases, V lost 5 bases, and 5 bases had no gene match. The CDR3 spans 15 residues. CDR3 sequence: CASSLAGGGYNEQFF. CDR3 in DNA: TGCGCCAGCAGTTTAGCGGGAGGAGGGTACAATGAGCAGTTCTTC.

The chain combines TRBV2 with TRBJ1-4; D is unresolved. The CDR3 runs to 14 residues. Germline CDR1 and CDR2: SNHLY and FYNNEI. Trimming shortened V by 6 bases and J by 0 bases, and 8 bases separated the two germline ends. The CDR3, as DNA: TGTGCCAGCAGCTGGGCCCCAACTAATGAAAAACTGTTTTTT. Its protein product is CASSWAPTNEKLFF.

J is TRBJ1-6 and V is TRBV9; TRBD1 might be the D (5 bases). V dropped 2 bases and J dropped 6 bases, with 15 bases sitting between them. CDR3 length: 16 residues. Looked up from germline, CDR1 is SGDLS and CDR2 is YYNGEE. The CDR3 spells CASSVNGGHFNSPLHF. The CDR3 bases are TGTGCCAGCAGCGTGAACGGAGGACACTTTAATTCACCCCTCCACTTT. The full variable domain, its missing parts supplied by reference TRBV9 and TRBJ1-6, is DSGVTQTPKHLITATGQRVTLRCSPRSGDLSVYWYQQSLDQGLQFLIQYYNGEERAKGNILERFSAQQFPDLHSELNLSSLELGDSALYFCASSVNGGHFNSPLHFGNGTRLTVT.

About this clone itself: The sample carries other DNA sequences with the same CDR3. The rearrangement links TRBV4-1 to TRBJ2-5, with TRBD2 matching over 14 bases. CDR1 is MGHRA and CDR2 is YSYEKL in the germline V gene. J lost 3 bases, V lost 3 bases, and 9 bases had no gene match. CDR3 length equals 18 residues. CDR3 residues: CASSHGLAGGRGEETQYF. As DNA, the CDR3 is TGCGCCAGCAGCCACGGACTAGCGGGAGGTAGGGGAGAAGAGACCCAGTACTTC.

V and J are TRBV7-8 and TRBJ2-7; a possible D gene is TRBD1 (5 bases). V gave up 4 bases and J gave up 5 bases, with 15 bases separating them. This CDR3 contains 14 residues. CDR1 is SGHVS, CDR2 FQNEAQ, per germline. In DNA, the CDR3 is TGTGCCAGCAGCTCAACAGGCGCTGGCGACGAGCAGTACTTC. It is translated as CASSSTGAGDEQYF.

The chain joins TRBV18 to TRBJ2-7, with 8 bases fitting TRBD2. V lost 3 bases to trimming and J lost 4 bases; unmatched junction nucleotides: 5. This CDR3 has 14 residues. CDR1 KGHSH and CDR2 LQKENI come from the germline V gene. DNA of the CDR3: TGTGCCAGCTCACCGAGAGCGGGAGTGTACGAGCAGTACTTC. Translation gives CASSPRAGVYEQYF.

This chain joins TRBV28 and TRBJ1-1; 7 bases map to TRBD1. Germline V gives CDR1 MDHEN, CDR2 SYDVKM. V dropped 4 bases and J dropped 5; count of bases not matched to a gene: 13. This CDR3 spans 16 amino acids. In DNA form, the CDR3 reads TGTGCCAGCAGTTACTTGCAACAGGGGCCCGGGACTGAAGCTTTCTTT. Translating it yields CASSYLQQGPGTEAFF.

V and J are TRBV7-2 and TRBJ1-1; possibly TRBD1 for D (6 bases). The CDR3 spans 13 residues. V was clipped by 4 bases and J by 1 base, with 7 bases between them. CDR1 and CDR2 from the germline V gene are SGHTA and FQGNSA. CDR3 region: CASSWGQNTEAFF. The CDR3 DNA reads TGTGCCAGCAGCTGGGGACAGAACACTGAAGCTTTCTTT.

The CDR3 is CAWRWGYSVANVLTF. CDR3 nucleotide sequence: TGTGCCTGGAGGTGGGGCTATTCCGTGGCCAACGTCCTGACTTTC. This rearrangement joins TRBV30 to TRBJ2-6; tentative D call: TRBD1 (5 bases). Germline V gene sequence: CDR1 GTSNPN, CDR2 SVGIG (reference sequence). V lost 3 bases and J lost 6, with 15 bases in between. This CDR3 comprises 15 residues.

This chain's CDR3 is CASSRRQEETQYF. The CDR3 DNA reads as TGTGCCAGCTCAAGGCGACAGGAAGAGACCCAGTACTTC. V usage is TRBV18 and J usage is TRBJ2-5, with D possibly TRBD1 on 6 matching bases. Germline CDR1 KGHSH, CDR2 LQKENI. The V end was cut by 5 bases, the J end by 3 bases, with 10 bases between. The CDR3 contains 13 residues.

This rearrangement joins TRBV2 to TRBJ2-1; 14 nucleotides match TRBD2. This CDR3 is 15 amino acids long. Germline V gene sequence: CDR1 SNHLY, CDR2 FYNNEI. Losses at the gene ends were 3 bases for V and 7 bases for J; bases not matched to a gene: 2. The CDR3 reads CASSDGLAGGNEQFF. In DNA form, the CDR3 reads TGTGCCAGCAGTGACGGACTAGCGGGAGGTAATGAGCAGTTCTTC.

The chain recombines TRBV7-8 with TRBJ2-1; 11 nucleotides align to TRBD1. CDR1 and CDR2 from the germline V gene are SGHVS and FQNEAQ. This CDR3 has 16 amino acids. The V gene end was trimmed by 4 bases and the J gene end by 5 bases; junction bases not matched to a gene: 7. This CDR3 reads CASSWTGTGGHNEQFF. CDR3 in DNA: TGTGCCAGCAGCTGGACCGGGACAGGGGGGCACAATGAGCAGTTCTTC. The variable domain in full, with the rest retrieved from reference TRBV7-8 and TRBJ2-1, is GAGVSQSPRYKVAKRGQDVALRCDPISGHVSLFWYQQALGQGPEFLTYFQNEAQLDKSGLPSDRFFAERPEGSVSTLKIQRTQQEDSAVYLCASSWTGTGGHNEQFFGPGTRLTVL.

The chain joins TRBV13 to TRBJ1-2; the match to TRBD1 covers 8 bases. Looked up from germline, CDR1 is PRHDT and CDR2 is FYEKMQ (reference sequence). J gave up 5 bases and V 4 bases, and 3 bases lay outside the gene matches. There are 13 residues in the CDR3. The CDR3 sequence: CASSSGGWYGYTF. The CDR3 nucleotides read TGTGCCAGCAGCTCAGGGGGCTGGTATGGCTACACCTTC.

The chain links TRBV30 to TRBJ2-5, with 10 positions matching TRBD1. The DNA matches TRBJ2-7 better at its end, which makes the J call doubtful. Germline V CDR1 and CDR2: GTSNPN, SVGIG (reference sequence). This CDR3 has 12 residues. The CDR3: CAWGDRGYEQYF. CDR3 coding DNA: TGTGCCTGGGGGGACAGGGGCTACGAGCAGTACTTC.

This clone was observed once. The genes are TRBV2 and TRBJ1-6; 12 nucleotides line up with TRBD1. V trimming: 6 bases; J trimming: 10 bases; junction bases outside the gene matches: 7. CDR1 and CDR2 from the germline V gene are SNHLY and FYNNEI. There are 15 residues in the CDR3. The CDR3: CASRGQGARSSPLHF. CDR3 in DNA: TGTGCCAGCAGGGGACAGGGGGCGAGATCATCACCCCTCCACTTT.

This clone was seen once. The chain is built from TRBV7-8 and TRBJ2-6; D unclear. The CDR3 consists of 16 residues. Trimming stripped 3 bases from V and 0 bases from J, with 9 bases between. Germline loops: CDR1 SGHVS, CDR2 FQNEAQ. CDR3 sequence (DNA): TGTGCCAGCAGCTTCCCCGGGTACTCTGGGGCCAACGTCCTGACTTTC. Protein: CASSFPGYSGANVLTF. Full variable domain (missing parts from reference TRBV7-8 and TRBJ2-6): GAGVSQSPRYKVAKRGQDVALRCDPISGHVSLFWYQQALGQGPEFLTYFQNEAQLDKSGLPSDRFFAERPEGSVSTLKIQRTQQEDSAVYLCASSFPGYSGANVLTFGAGSRLTVL.

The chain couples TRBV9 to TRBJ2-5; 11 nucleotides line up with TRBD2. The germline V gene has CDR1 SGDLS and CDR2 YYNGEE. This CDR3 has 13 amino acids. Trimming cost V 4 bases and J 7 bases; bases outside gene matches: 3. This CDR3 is CASSSGLAGTQYF. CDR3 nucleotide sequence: TGTGCCAGCAGCTCAGGACTAGCGGGGACCCAGTACTTC.

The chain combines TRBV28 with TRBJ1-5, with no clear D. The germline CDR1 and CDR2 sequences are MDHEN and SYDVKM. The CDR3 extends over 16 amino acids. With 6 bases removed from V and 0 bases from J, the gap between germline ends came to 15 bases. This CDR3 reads CASSPIRAVSNQPQHF. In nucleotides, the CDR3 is TGTGCCAGCAGCCCGATAAGGGCCGTTAGCAATCAGCCCCAGCATTTT.